This T cell receptor (beta chain) was captured by sequencing in a study of graft-versus-host responses after intestinal transplantation. Study as a whole: Transplant recipients had multivisceral, liver-intestinal, or isolated intestinal grafts. Once they had received anti-thymocyte globulin induction, all recipients took tacrolimus and steroids for approximately 3 years. Study-wide results and limits: Some GvH clones were seen earlier in gut or blood, suggesting intestinal origin. Graft-donor T cell macrochimerism coincided with high graft-versus-host to host-versus-graft clonal ratios in allografts.

Measured with immunoSEQ multiplex PCR; TCRdb has only the in-frame clones, and not every one. Of roughly 40,000 clones listed, roughly nine tenths are singletons. This clone was detected only a few times. The antigen is unknown. Germline CDR1 is SGDLS and CDR2 is YYNGEE. V shed 0 bases and J 7 bases; nucleotides not matched to a gene: 4. The length of the CDR3 is 16 residues. This TCR derives from a human patient who received an intestinal transplant, so some T cells may come from the graft donor. The material was PBMCs, obtained 300 to 330 days after intestinal transplant. The rearrangement links TRBV9 to TRBJ2-1; 13 bases fit TRBD2. The CDR3 DNA reads as TGTGCCAGCAGCGTAGAGGGGGGACTAGCGGGGAATGAGCAGTTCTTC. Translating it yields CASSVEGGLAGNEQFF. Together with reference TRBV9 and TRBJ2-1, the CDR3 gives the full variable domain: DSGVTQTPKHLITATGQRVTLRCSPRSGDLSVYWYQQSLDQGLQFLIQYYNGEERAKGNILERFSAQQFPDLHSELNLSSLELGDSALYFCASSVEGGLAGNEQFFGPGTRLTVL.